This TCR beta chain appears in the sequencing data of a study of T cell responses to AZD1222 COVID-19 vaccine. Whole-study results and caveats: Recipients of AZD1222 seropositive at baseline numbered only 6 or 7. No repertoire was sampled before or during the peak T cell response, only after it. Donors were largely white British and mainly female; clonal diversity was possibly underestimated.

This CDR3 comprises 14 residues. Trimming removed 4 bases at V and 1 base at J, with 11 bases between. CDR1 and CDR2 from the germline V gene are SNHLY and FYNNEI. For this clone: Its cognate antigen is unknown. Other DNA sequences in this specimen translate into the identical CDR3.

Assay used: immunoSEQ multiplex PCR; TCRdb lists only in-frame clones, some missing. Among 120,000 to 150,000 clones listed, roughly 89% were seen once. The chain links TRBV2 to TRBJ2-7, with TRBD1 as a possible D gene (6 bases). Sequenced material: peripheral blood, taken 28 days after the second AZD1222 dose. The source is an adult who received the AZD1222 COVID-19 vaccine. The CDR3 loop is CASSGGRGSYEQYF. As DNA, the CDR3 is TGTGCCAGCAGTGGGGGCAGGGGTTCCTACGAGCAGTACTTC. Supplemented by reference TRBV2 and TRBJ2-7, the full variable domain reads EPEVTQTPSHQVTQMGQEVILRCVPISNHLYFYWYRQILGQKVEFLVSFYNNEISEKSEIFDDQFSVERPDGSNFTLKIRSTKLEDSAMYFCASSGGRGSYEQYFGPGTRLTVT.